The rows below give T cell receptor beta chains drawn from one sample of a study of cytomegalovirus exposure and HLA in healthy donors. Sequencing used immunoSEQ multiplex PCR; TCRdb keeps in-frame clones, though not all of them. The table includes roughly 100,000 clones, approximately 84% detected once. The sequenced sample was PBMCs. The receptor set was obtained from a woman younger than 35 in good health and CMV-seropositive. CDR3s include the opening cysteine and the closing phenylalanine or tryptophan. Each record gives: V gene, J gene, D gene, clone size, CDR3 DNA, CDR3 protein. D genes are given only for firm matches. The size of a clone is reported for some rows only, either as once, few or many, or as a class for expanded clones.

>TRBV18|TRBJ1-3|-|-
TGTGCCAGCTCACCAAGCGGGACAACGGCTGGAAACACCATATATTTT
CASSPSGTTAGNTIYF
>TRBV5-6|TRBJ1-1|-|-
TGTGCCAGCAGCTTGATTCAGGGCACTGAAGCTTTCTTT
CASSLIQGTEAFF
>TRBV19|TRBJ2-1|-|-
TGTGCCAGTAGTAAAGCCTTAACTTACAATGAGCAGTTCTTC
CASSKALTYNEQFF
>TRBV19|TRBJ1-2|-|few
TGTGCCAGTAGTCTGGACAGCCCCGATGGCTACACCTTC
CASSLDSPDGYTF
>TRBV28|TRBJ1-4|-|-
TGTGCCAGCAGTTTTGTAGGGGCCCCTGGGAAACTGTTTTTT
CASSFVGAPGKLFF
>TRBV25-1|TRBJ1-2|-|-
TGTGCCAGCAGTCGGGACACCTGGGCTAACTATGGCTACACCTTC
CASSRDTWANYGYTF
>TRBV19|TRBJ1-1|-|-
TGTGCCAGTAGTACAACCGCGACGGGGACTGAAGCTTTCTTT
CASSTTATGTEAFF
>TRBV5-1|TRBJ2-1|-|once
TGCGCCAGCAGCTTGCACCGGGGGAACTCCTACAATGAGCAGTTCTTC
CASSLHRGNSYNEQFF
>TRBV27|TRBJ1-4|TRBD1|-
TGTGCCAGCAGTTTAAGACAGGGTGGGGGCGAAAAACTGTTTTTT
CASSLRQGGGEKLFF
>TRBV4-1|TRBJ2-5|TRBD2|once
TGCGCCAGCAGCCAAGTGGGTAGCGGGAGGTTCCAAGAGACCCAGTACTTC
CASSQVGSGRFQETQYF
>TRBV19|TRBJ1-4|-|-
TGTGCCAGTAGTATGCTCCGGGGAGGCGGCCATGAAAAACTGTTTTTT
CASSMLRGGGHEKLFF
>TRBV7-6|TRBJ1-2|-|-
TGTGCCAGCAGCTTAGAGGGCCGGGGGGCCTATGGCTACACCTTC
CASSLEGRGAYGYTF
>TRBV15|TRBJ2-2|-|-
TGTGCCACCAGCAGAGATGTCGACACCGGGGAGCTGTTTTTT
CATSRDVDTGELFF
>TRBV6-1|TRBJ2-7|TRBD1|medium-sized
TGTGCCAGCAGTGGGCACAGGGGTCTCGACGAGCAGTACTTC
CASSGHRGLDEQYF
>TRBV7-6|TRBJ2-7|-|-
TGTGCCAGCAGCCCTGGACAGGGAGGGAGCTCCTACGAGCAGTACTTC
CASSPGQGGSSYEQYF
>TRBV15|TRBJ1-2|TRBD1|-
TGTGCCACTTACCGGGACAGAACAGCTAACTATGGCTACACCTTC
CATYRDRTANYGYTF
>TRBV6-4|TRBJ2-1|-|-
TGTGCCAGCAGTGACCCCACCTTTTACAGGGATCTGTTGGGCAATGAGCAGTTCTTC
CASSDPTFYRDLLGNEQFF
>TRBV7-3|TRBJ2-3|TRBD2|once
TGTGCCAGCAGCTGGGGACTAGCCGCCACAGATACGCAGTATTTT
CASSWGLAATDTQYF
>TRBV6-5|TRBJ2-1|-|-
TGTGCCAGCAGTTCAGGGGACGAGCAGTTCTTC
CASSSGDEQFF
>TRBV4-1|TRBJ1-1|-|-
TGCGCCAGCAGCCAGGCCAGGATCTTGTCGTCGACGGACACTGAAGCTTTCTTT
CASSQARILSSTDTEAFF
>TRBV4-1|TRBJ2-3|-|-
TGCGCCAGCAGCCAAGATATCCGTTCAGATACGCAGTATTTT
CASSQDIRSDTQYF
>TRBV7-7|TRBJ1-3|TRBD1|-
TGTGCTAGCAGTCTACAGGACAGGGGAATCGGTACCATATATTTT
CASSLQDRGIGTIYF
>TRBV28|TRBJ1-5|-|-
TGTGCCAGCAGTTACACAGGATTCGGTAGCCAGCCCCAGCATTTT
CASSYTGFGSQPQHF
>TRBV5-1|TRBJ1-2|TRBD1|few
TGCGCCAGCAGCTTGGGGACAGGCGGATTAGCTAACTATGGCTACACCTTC
CASSLGTGGLANYGYTF
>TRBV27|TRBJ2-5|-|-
TGTGCCAGCTTAGACGCGGGGACCCAGTACTTC
CASLDAGTQYF
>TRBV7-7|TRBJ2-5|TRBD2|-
TGTGCTAGCAGCGGGAGTGGGGTGCAAGAGACCCAGTACTTC
CASSGSGVQETQYF
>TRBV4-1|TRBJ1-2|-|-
TGCGCCAGCAGCCAAGTGAACAGAGGGTATGGCTACACCTTC
CASSQVNRGYGYTF
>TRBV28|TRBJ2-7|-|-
TGTGCCAGCCATACTCAGGGGCTAATCTACGAGCAGTACTTC
CASHTQGLIYEQYF
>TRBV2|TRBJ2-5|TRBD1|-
TGTGCCAGGACTGGAGATTCCGGGACAGGCCAAGAGACCCAGTACTTC
CARTGDSGTGQETQYF
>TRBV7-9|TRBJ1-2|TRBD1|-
TGTGCCAGCAGCGGACAGGGTTGGTATGGCTACACCTTC
CASSGQGWYGYTF
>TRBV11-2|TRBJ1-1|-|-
TGTGCCAGCAGCTTAAGCTCATCGGCTTTCTTT
CASSLSSSAFF
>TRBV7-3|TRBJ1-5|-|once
TGTGCCAGCAGCTTGATTGGAGGTCAGCCCCAGCATTTT
CASSLIGGQPQHF
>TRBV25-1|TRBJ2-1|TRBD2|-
TGTGCCAGCAGTGATCAGAGCCGGGGACTATCGAACAATGAGCAGTTCTTC
CASSDQSRGLSNNEQFF
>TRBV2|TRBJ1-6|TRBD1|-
TGTGCCAGCAGTGTTGGACAGGGGATTTCACCCCTCCACTTT
CASSVGQGISPLHF
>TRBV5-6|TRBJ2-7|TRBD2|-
TGTGCCAGCAGCTCCCCAGCGGGGGGCCACGAGCAGTACTTC
CASSSPAGGHEQYF
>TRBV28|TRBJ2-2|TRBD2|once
TGTGCCAGCATCTCCACGGGACTAGTAAACACCGGGGAGCTGTTTTTT
CASISTGLVNTGELFF
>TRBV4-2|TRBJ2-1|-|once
TGTGCCAGCAGCGGAGCGCGGGACTCAGGTGAGCAGTTCTTC
CASSGARDSGEQFF
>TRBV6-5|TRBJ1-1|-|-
TGTGCCAGCAGTTACTCGAGTGGGAGAAGCTGGGCTTTCTTT
CASSYSSGRSWAFF
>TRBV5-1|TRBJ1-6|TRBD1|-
TGCGCCAGCAGCTTGGGGGACAGCCCTAATTCACCCCTCCACTTT
CASSLGDSPNSPLHF
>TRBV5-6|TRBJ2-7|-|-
TGTGCCAGCAGCTTGTGGAGACAGGACCCTAGGTATCACGAGCAGTACTTC
CASSLWRQDPRYHEQYF
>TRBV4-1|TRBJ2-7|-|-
TGCGCCAGCAGCCAGTTTCAGGACCGTACAGGCTACGAGCAGTACTTC
CASSQFQDRTGYEQYF
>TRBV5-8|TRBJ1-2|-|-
TGTGCCAGCAGCGCAGGACAATGGGGCGGTGGCTACACCTTC
CASSAGQWGGGYTF
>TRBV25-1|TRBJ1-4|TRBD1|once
TGTGCCAGCAACCCGGGACAGGGGTATGAAAAACTGTTTTTT
CASNPGQGYEKLFF
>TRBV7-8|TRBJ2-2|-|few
TGTGCCAGCAGCTTAGTCTCTATCGGGGGTTACGCCGGGGAGCTGTTTTTT
CASSLVSIGGYAGELFF
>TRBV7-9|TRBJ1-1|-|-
TGTGCCAGCACCCAGTGGGGGGACACTGAAGCTTTCTTT
CASTQWGDTEAFF
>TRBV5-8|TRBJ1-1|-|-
TGTGCCAGCAGCTGGGTCGGGTACACTGAAGCTTTCTTT
CASSWVGYTEAFF
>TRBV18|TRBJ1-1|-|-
TGTGCCAGCTCACCCCAGGGCCTACCTATGAACACTGAAGCTTTCTTT
CASSPQGLPMNTEAFF
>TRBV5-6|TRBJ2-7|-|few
TGTGCCAGCAGCTTGAGGGGGTCCTACGAGCAGTACTTC
CASSLRGSYEQYF
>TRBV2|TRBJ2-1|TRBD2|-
TGTGCCAGCAGCCCCATCCTAGCGGGAGGCTACAATGAGCAGTTCTTC
CASSPILAGGYNEQFF
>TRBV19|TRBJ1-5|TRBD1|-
TGTGCCAGTAGGACGACAGGGGGAAGCAATCAGCCCCAGCATTTT
CASRTTGGSNQPQHF
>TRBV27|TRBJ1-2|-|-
TGTGCCAGCAGTTTTAGAACAGGTTCATTTTACTATGGCTACACCTTC
CASSFRTGSFYYGYTF
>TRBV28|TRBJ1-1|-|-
TGTGCCAGCAGTTTAGAGGGAGTCACTGAAGCTTTCTTT
CASSLEGVTEAFF
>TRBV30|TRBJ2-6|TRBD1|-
TGTGCCTGGACTACAGGGGGGTCTGGGGCCAACGTCCTGACTTTC
CAWTTGGSGANVLTF
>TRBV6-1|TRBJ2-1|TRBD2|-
TGTGCCAGTGTAGCGGGATTCTACAATGAGCAGTTCTTC
CASVAGFYNEQFF
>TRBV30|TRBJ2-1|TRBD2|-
TGTGCCTGGAAAGTACTAGCGGGAGGCAATGAGCAGTTCTTC
CAWKVLAGGNEQFF
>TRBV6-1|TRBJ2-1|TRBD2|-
TGTGCCAGCAGTGATATTGCGGGAGGTGAGCAGTTCTTC
CASSDIAGGEQFF
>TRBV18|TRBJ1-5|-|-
TGTGCCAGCTCACCTTCTGCAGGGGAAGAGCCCCAGCATTTT
CASSPSAGEEPQHF
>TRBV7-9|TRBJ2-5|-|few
TGTGCCAGCAGCCCCTACGGCGGGGTAGGAGAGACCCAGTACTTC
CASSPYGGVGETQYF
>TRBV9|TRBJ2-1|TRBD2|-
TGTGCCAGCAGCGTAGGGGGCGGGAGGGAGGTAAATGAGCAGTTCTTC
CASSVGGGREVNEQFF
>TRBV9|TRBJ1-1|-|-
TGTGCCAGCAGCACCCGAACGGGGGAGAACACTGAAGCTTTCTTT
CASSTRTGENTEAFF